Below, 32 T cell receptor beta chains from the same sample are listed, as sequenced in a study of blood T cells in healthy people across ages. A sample-barcoded 5' primer and a J-beta primer mix were used in a second PCR of roughly 7 to 11 cycles. TCRdb ran MiXCR on the 5' RACE reads and lists one entry per CDR3 protein. The table lists hundreds of thousands of distinct CDR3 sequences, 45% to 50% of them singletons. The sequenced sample consisted of blood. These TCRs come from a woman in her sixties in good health.

This clonotype was counted a single time. The genes are TRBV29-1 and TRBJ2-1; 9 positions agree with TRBD2. Germline V gene sequence: CDR1 SQVTM, CDR2 ANQGSEA. The junction had 9 bases not matched to a gene; V was cut back by 6 bases and J by 6 bases. The CDR3 has 14 amino acids. CDR3 protein: CSVGAGGPPNEQFF. The CDR3 DNA reads TGCAGCGTGGGAGCGGGGGGCCCGCCCAATGAGCAGTTCTTC.

The J gene is TRBJ1-5, the V gene TRBV20-1; D is unresolved. V lost 6 bases, J lost 2 bases, and 11 bases lay in between. The CDR3 totals 13 residues. The V gene's germline CDR1 is DFQATT and CDR2 SNEGSKA (reference sequence). For the CDR3, the DNA is TGCAGTGCGCGGCGAGGCGGCAATCAGCCCCAGCATTTT. Translation: CSARRGGNQPQHF.

The rearrangement joins TRBV14 to TRBJ2-1; 9 nucleotides align to TRBD2. V dropped 8 bases and J dropped 4; count of bases not matched to a gene: 21. Germline V gives CDR1 SGHDN, CDR2 FVKESK. The CDR3 has 19 amino acids. Here the CDR3 reads CASRPANYFSGREYNEQFF. CDR3 in DNA: TGTGCCAGCCGCCCAGCTAACTACTTTAGCGGGAGAGAGTACAATGAGCAGTTCTTC.

The chain employs TRBV27 and TRBJ1-4; 8 bases match TRBD1. Germline loops: CDR1 MNHEY, CDR2 SMNVEV (reference sequence). With 5 bases clipped from V and 2 bases from J, the junction kept 7 bases outside the gene matches. The CDR3 is made up of 16 amino acids. The CDR3, as DNA: TGTGCCAGCAGTCGCCGACAGGGGCAGACTAATGAAAAACTGTTTTTT. Translating gives CASSRRQGQTNEKLFF.

The chain links TRBV30 to TRBJ1-2; possibly TRBD1 for D (5 bases). V lost 1 base to trimming and J lost 6 bases, with 12 bases between them. This CDR3 is 13 amino acids long. Germline values: CDR1 GTSNPN, CDR2 SVGIG (reference sequence). CDR3 sequence reads: CAWSGGQGHGYTF. In DNA form, the CDR3 reads TGTGCCTGGAGTGGAGGGCAGGGCCATGGCTACACCTTC.

This clonotype came up a few times. The chain is built from TRBV6-5 and TRBJ1-2, with 10 bases identical to TRBD1. Germline loops: CDR1 MNHEY, CDR2 SVGAGI. V lost 0 bases and J lost 7; bases outside the gene matches: 17. The length of the CDR3 is 19 residues. The CDR3: CASSYSDNLGDRGYAGYTF. The CDR3 nucleotides are TGTGCCAGCAGTTACTCGGATAACCTCGGGGACAGGGGATACGCTGGCTACACCTTC.

This clonotype was seen a few times. The V gene is TRBV3-1, the J gene TRBJ2-7; D might be TRBD1 or TRBD2, each matching 5 bases. V lost 2 bases and J 3 bases, leaving 8 bases between the germline ends. This CDR3 is built from 13 residues. Germline assignment: CDR1 LGHDT and CDR2 YNNKEL (reference sequence). Here the CDR3 reads CASSQWDGYEQYF. The CDR3 DNA sequence: TGTGCCAGCAGCCAATGGGACGGCTACGAGCAGTACTTC.

This clonotype turned up a few times. The chain carries TRBV20-1 and TRBJ2-5; D is perhaps TRBD2 (6 bases). The CDR3 has 16 amino acids. Trimming cost V 6 bases and J 4 bases, with 24 bases left between them. Germline V gene data show CDR1 as DFQATT and CDR2 as SNEGSKA (reference sequence). The CDR3 DNA follows: TGCAGTGCCGCCCGGGGTTTCGGAGGGCCGTCAGAGACCCAGTACTTC. Translated, it gives CSAARGFGGPSETQYF.

This chain uses TRBV7-2 with TRBJ1-2; D uncertain. V lost 5 bases and J lost 3, with 10 bases in between. The germline CDR1 and CDR2 sequences are SGHTA and FQGNSA. The CDR3 length is 13 residues. CDR3 bases: TGTGCCAGCAGCCAGAGGCTTTACTATGGCTACACCTTC. Its translation is CASSQRLYYGYTF.

CDR3 DNA sequence: TGTGCCAGCAGCCAAGACCCGGTAACCGGGGAGCTGTTTTTT. Protein product: CASSQDPVTGELFF. The V gene is TRBV3-1, the J gene TRBJ2-2; D is ambiguous. V was cut by 0 bases and J by 5 bases, with 7 bases left in between. The CDR3 spans 14 residues. CDR1 and CDR2 (germline): LGHDT, YNNKEL (reference sequence).

This clonotype was seen only a few times. This chain connects TRBV6-2 or TRBV6-3 to TRBJ2-7; D unresolved. The germline V gene encodes CDR1 MNHEY and CDR2 SVGEGT. CDR3 length: 13 residues. V dropped 6 bases and J dropped 3 bases, with 12 bases sitting between them. The CDR3 spells CASSPYRYYEQYF. In nucleotides, the CDR3 is TGTGCCAGCAGCCCATACAGATACTACGAGCAGTACTTC.

The genes are TRBV20-1 and TRBJ1-1, with 9 positions matching TRBD1. The CDR3 spans 13 residues. Germline values: CDR1 DFQATT, CDR2 SNEGSKA (reference sequence). The V and J ends lost 5 bases and 7 bases, in that order; junction bases with no gene match: 8. CDR3 amino acids: CSAFVQGADEAFF. CDR3 in DNA: TGCAGTGCTTTTGTACAGGGGGCCGATGAAGCTTTCTTT.

This clonotype was observed a handful of times. V gene TRBV20-1 combines with J gene TRBJ1-5, with D uncertain. Germline assignment: CDR1 DFQATT and CDR2 SNEGSKA (reference sequence). Trimming shortened V by 3 bases and J by 7 bases, and 10 bases separated the two germline ends. The CDR3 loop spans 12 amino acids. This chain's CDR3 is CSASNPTQPQHF. The CDR3 nucleotides are TGCAGTGCTAGTAATCCCACCCAGCCCCAGCATTTT.

V gene TRBV28 combines with J gene TRBJ1-5; 7 positions agree with TRBD1. The CDR3 length is 15 residues. Trimming removed 8 bases from V and 3 bases from J; junction bases left unmatched: 10. CDR1 and CDR2 (germline): MDHEN, SYDVKM. CDR3 bases: TGTGCCAGCCGTGGGGGACAGCAAATCAATCAGCCCCAGCATTTT. Protein: CASRGGQQINQPQHF.

Concerning this clonotype itself: A much larger clonotype is one base distant, so this may be a read error. The V gene is TRBV9, the J gene TRBJ2-1; a possible D gene is TRBD2 (6 bases). The CDR3 spans 15 residues. Trimming took off 4 bases at V and 0 bases at J, with 11 bases between the two ends. The germline CDR1 and CDR2 sequences are SGDLS and YYNGEE. The CDR3 nucleotides read TGTGCCAGCAGCTCTAGCGAGAGCTCCTACAATGAGCAGTTCTTC. Protein: CASSSSESSYNEQFF.

The V gene is TRBV25-1, the J gene TRBJ1-6; 7 nucleotides agree with TRBD1. Germline loops: CDR1 MGHDK, CDR2 SYGVNS. V lost 7 bases, J lost 7 bases, and 13 bases stayed unmatched. This CDR3 is built from 16 residues. CDR3 bases: TGTGCCAGCACTCCCGGTCTGACAGGGCGAAATTCACCCCTCCACTTT. Its protein product is CASTPGLTGRNSPLHF. Using reference TRBV25-1 and TRBJ1-6 for the parts outside the CDR3, the full variable domain is EADIYQTPRYLVIGTGKKITLECSQTMGHDKMYWYQQDPGMELHLIHYSYGVNSTEKGDLSSESTVSRIRTEHFPLTLESARPSHTSQYLCASTPGLTGRNSPLHFGNGTRLTVT.

The V and J genes are TRBV2 and TRBJ1-1; D gene ambiguous. The CDR3 runs to 13 residues. The germline V and J ends were trimmed by 3 bases and 5 bases, with 10 bases remaining between them. Germline CDR1 reads SNHLY; CDR2 reads FYNNEI. The CDR3: CASSDDRGTEAFF. The CDR3 DNA follows: TGTGCCAGCAGTGATGATCGAGGGACTGAAGCTTTCTTT. The whole variable domain, filled in from reference TRBV2 and TRBJ1-1, reads EPEVTQTPSHQVTQMGQEVILRCVPISNHLYFYWYRQILGQKVEFLVSFYNNEISEKSEIFDDQFSVERPDGSNFTLKIRSTKLEDSAMYFCASSDDRGTEAFFGQGTRLTVV.

As for this clonotype: The germline gene is not matched at one end of the junction; a read error may be the cause. The V call is TRBV29-1, the J call TRBJ2-3, with TRBD1 matching over 11 bases. This CDR3 comprises 14 residues. Germline-derived CDR1 and CDR2 are SQVTM and ANQGSEA. The CDR3 loop is CSVEGTGGTDTQYF. CDR3 coding DNA: TGCAGCGTTGAGGGGACAGGGGGTACAGATACCCAGTATTTT.

The chain joins TRBV7-9 to TRBJ1-2; D uncertain. This CDR3 spans 14 amino acids. The V gene's germline CDR1 is SEHNR and CDR2 FQNEAQ (reference sequence). V lost 1 base and J lost 3, with 9 bases in between. CDR3 bases: TGTGCCAGCAGCTTAGATCAGACCGACTATGGCTACACCTTC. It translates to CASSLDQTDYGYTF.

The chain couples TRBV20-1 to TRBJ1-1; D call uncertain. The CDR3 has 11 residues. Between the trimmed V and J ends, which lost 8 bases and 0 bases, there was a span of 7 bases. Germline assignment: CDR1 DFQATT and CDR2 SNEGSKA (reference sequence). CDR3 residues: CSPTVNTEAFF. In DNA, the CDR3 is TGCAGTCCTACAGTGAACACTGAAGCTTTCTTT.

The V and J genes are TRBV10-3 and TRBJ2-1, with 8 bases lining up with TRBD2. The DNA end lines up better with TRBJ2-7; the J call may be wrong. The CDR3 spans 15 residues. CDR1 and CDR2 from the germline V gene are ENHRY and SYGVKD. The CDR3 DNA follows: TGTGCCATCAGTGTAACTAGCGGATCCTACAATGAGCAGTACTTC. Encoded protein: CAISVTSGSYNEQYF.

This clonotype showed up many times. The chain joins TRBV25-1 to TRBJ2-1, with 11 positions matching TRBD2. Losses at the gene ends were 10 bases for V and 3 bases for J; bases not matched to a gene: 17. This CDR3 region has 18 residues. The germline V gene encodes CDR1 MGHDK and CDR2 SYGVNS. DNA for the CDR3: TGTGCCACCGAGGACGGGCCATCAGGGACTAGCGGCTACAATGAGCAGTTCTTC. It translates to CATEDGPSGTSGYNEQFF.

The V and J genes are TRBV7-3 and TRBJ2-7; 8 nucleotides agree with TRBD2. The trim removed 5 bases at V and 2 bases at J, leaving 14 bases unmatched. This CDR3 has 17 amino acids. CDR1 and CDR2 (germline): SGHTA, FQGTGA. The CDR3 nucleotides read TGTGCCAGCAGCACTCGGACAGCCGGGACTAGGCCCTACGAGCAGTACTTC. Translation: CASSTRTAGTRPYEQYF.

The genes are TRBV6-1 and TRBJ2-1; 7 nucleotides line up with TRBD1. TRBJ2-7 matches the DNA end more closely, so the J call is doubtful. The V gene's germline CDR1 is MNHNS and CDR2 SASEGT. This CDR3 comprises 15 residues. For the CDR3, the DNA is TGTGCCAGCAAAAGGAACAGGGGCAGCGACAATGAGCAGTACTTC. Protein: CASKRNRGSDNEQYF.

In its sample, this clonotype was seen a few times. CDR3 in amino acids: CASSHTSSYNSPLHF. The CDR3 bases are TGTGCCAGCAGCCACACGAGCTCCTATAATTCACCCCTCCACTTT. The chain employs TRBV7-2 and TRBJ1-6; D ambiguous. Trimming removed 5 bases from V and 0 bases from J, with 8 bases in between. This CDR3 contains 15 residues. The germline CDR1 and CDR2 sequences are SGHTA and FQGNSA.

The chain combines TRBV6-6 with TRBJ1-4, with D perhaps matching TRBD1 (5 bases). The V end was cut by 4 bases, the J end by 8 bases, with 17 bases between. The CDR3 totals 15 residues. Germline V gives CDR1 MNHNY, CDR2 SVGAGI (reference sequence). CDR3 sequence: CASSSPRGVNEKLFF. The CDR3 coding sequence is TGTGCCAGCAGTTCCCCTCGGGGGGTAAACGAAAAACTGTTTTTT.

There are a few counts of this clonotype. The chain links TRBV27 to TRBJ2-5, with D possibly TRBD2 on 6 matching bases. V was cut by 4 bases and J by 5 bases, with 14 bases left in between. The CDR3 runs 14 residues. CDR1 is MNHEY and CDR2 is SMNVEV in the germline V gene (reference sequence). CDR3 nucleotide sequence: TGTGCCAGCAGTTCCCAGACTAGTTTCGAGACCCAGTACTTC. Translation: CASSSQTSFETQYF.

This sequence joins TRBV7-9 and TRBJ2-7; D unresolved. The germline V and J ends were trimmed by 1 base and 0 bases, with 7 bases remaining between them. Per germline, CDR1 SEHNR and CDR2 FQNEAQ (reference sequence). The CDR3 has 14 amino acids. The CDR3 nucleotides are TGTGCCAGCAGCTTAGGGACGAACTCCTACGAGCAGTACTTC. Protein sequence: CASSLGTNSYEQYF.

The rearrangement joins TRBV29-1 to TRBJ1-1, with D perhaps matching TRBD1 (5 bases). V lost 6 bases, J lost 0 bases, and 11 bases lay in between. This CDR3 contains 13 residues. Germline V gene sequence: CDR1 SQVTM, CDR2 ANQGSEA. CDR3 sequence (DNA): TGCAGCGTCTCAGGGATTATGAACACTGAAGCTTTCTTT. This codes for CSVSGIMNTEAFF.

The chain is built from TRBV3-1 and TRBJ1-1; D is unresolved. Trimming shortened V by 7 bases and J by 8 bases, and 17 bases separated the two germline ends. The CDR3 runs 13 residues. CDR1 and CDR2 (germline): LGHDT, YNNKEL (reference sequence). DNA for the CDR3: TGTGCCAGCACCCACTATGAACAGAGCGAAGCTTTCTTT. Protein product: CASTHYEQSEAFF.

The chain is built from TRBV6-2 or TRBV6-3 and TRBJ2-6; D is uncertain. The V and J ends lost 7 bases and 4 bases respectively, with 17 bases between them. Germline V gene sequence: CDR1 MNHEY, CDR2 SVGEGT. The CDR3 totals 16 residues. The CDR3 region is CASKHQSLRGANVLTF. CDR3 nucleotides: TGTGCCAGCAAACACCAATCCCTGAGGGGGGCCAACGTCCTGACTTTC.

Concerning this clonotype itself: This may come from a read error, since a much larger clone is one base off. The rearrangement joins TRBV28 to TRBJ1-2; no clear D gene. Germline V gene data show CDR1 as MDHEN and CDR2 as SYDVKM. CDR3 size: 11 residues. Trimming cost V 5 bases and J 4 bases, with 5 bases left between them. The CDR3 spells CASSPTYGYTF. The CDR3 DNA sequence: TGTGCCAGCAGTCCTACCTATGGCTACACCTTC.